The clone carrying this T cell receptor beta chain was seen more than once but under ten times. Its antigen is unknown. This CDR3 region has 15 residues. The germline gives CDR1 SGHRS, CDR2 YFSETQ. Trimming took 0 bases from V and 6 from J; bases not matched to a gene: 7. This record comes from a study of CD8 T cells in ankylosing spondylitis. The study's findings and limits: Those disease-linked clones were CD8+; they were also relatively rare in peripheral blood. Within ankylosing spondylitis blood, a TCR beta motif made up of eight highly homologous variants appeared to be characteristic.

TCRdb reanalysed the 5' RACE reads using MiXCR and keeps one entry per CDR3 protein. The table has fewer than 450,000 distinct CDR3 sequences, approximately 17% seen once; the top ten hold approximately 1%. The material sequenced was blood, either unsorted or a sorted T cell fraction (not recorded which). The genes are TRBV5-1 and TRBJ2-7; 9 nucleotides align to TRBD2. This receptor was identified in a male donor with ankylosing spondylitis. CDR3 bases: TGCGCCAGCAGCTTGGAGGCGGGAGGGCCTGGCGAGCAGTACTTC. Its protein is CASSLEAGGPGEQYF.